This TCR beta chain came from a study of T-cell reconstitution after alpha-beta-depleted transplantation in children. Notes on the study in general: The origin of alpha-beta T cells about two months after transplant was reportedly several hundred expanded graft clones. At day 60, the high TCRbeta diversity found in some patients originated from recipient T cells and thymic progenitors that had survived. The authors attributed T-cell counts and diversity one year after transplant mostly to newly produced T cells.

To note about this clonotype: Its specificity is not known.

Germline assignment: CDR1 PRHDT and CDR2 FYEKMQ (reference sequence). The CDR3 spans 12 residues. With 3 bases removed from V and 7 bases from J, the gap between germline ends came to 7 bases. For TCRbeta, the library was prepared with unique molecular identifiers. TCRdb re-called the PCR reads with MiXCR, one entry per CDR3 protein. Of hundreds of thousands of distinct CDR3 sequences detected, under 30% appear once; the ten largest clones hold around 14%. The sequences come from PBMCs, mostly from graft donor cells, collected 360 days after TCRalphabeta/CD19-depleted stem cell transplant. This receptor was obtained from a boy younger than two who had a stem cell transplant for acute myeloid leukemia, so the T cells may come from the graft donor. This chain links TRBV13 with TRBJ2-4; D uncertain. CDR3 in amino acids: CASSFGPNIQYF. As DNA, the CDR3 is TGTGCCAGCAGCTTTGGGCCGAACATTCAGTACTTC.